Shown below are 9 T cell receptor beta chains from a single sample sequenced in a study of T cell responses to AZD1222 COVID-19 vaccine. The repertoire was sequenced with immunoSEQ multiplex PCR; TCRdb's copy has only in-frame clones and lacks some. The sample shows about 120,000 clones, 93% of them seen only once. Specimen: peripheral blood, collected 28 days after the second AZD1222 dose. Receptor source: an adult who received the AZD1222 COVID-19 vaccine.

V gene TRBV12-3 or TRBV12-4 combines with J gene TRBJ2-7; no clear D gene. V was shortened by 2 bases and J by 7 bases, with 9 bases between the two germline ends. The CDR3 has 12 amino acids. This chain's CDR3 is CASSLFSGEQYF. Written as DNA, the CDR3 is TGTGCCAGCAGTTTATTTTCCGGGGAGCAGTACTTC.

A remark on this clone: This sample also contains other DNA sequences that code for the same CDR3. The rearrangement links TRBV5-1 to TRBJ1-2; no reliable D call. This CDR3 has 13 residues. V lost 0 bases and J lost 2, with 5 bases in between. The germline V gene encodes CDR1 SGHRS and CDR2 YFSETQ. The CDR3, as DNA: TGCGCCAGCAGCTTGGGACAAAACTATGGCTACACCTTC. Translating it yields CASSLGQNYGYTF.

The V call is TRBV25-1, the J call TRBJ2-5, with a tentative D call TRBD1 (6 bases). Looked up from germline, CDR1 is MGHDK and CDR2 is SYGVNS. The CDR3 is 13 residues long. The V end was cut by 3 bases, the J end by 4 bases, with 9 bases between. DNA of the CDR3: TGTGCCAGCAGTGACAGGGGCGTAGAGACCCAGTACTTC. Encoded protein: CASSDRGVETQYF. Combining the CDR3 with reference TRBV25-1 and TRBJ2-5 gives the whole variable domain EADIYQTPRYLVIGTGKKITLECSQTMGHDKMYWYQQDPGMELHLIHYSYGVNSTEKGDLSSESTVSRIRTEHFPLTLESARPSHTSQYLCASSDRGVETQYFGPGTRLLVL.

The J gene is TRBJ2-1, the V gene TRBV7-3; 11 bases are shared with TRBD2. Germline CDR1 and CDR2: SGHTA and FQGTGA. V was pared by 2 bases and J by 8 bases, with 5 bases of the junction left unmatched. The CDR3 covers 15 residues. The CDR3 sequence is CASSLGTSGSDEQFF. The CDR3 DNA reads as TGTGCCAGCAGCTTAGGTACTAGCGGGAGCGATGAGCAGTTCTTC.

This chain joins TRBV11-2 and TRBJ2-1; 8 bases match TRBD2. The CDR3 length is 16 residues. Trimming cost V 0 bases and J 7 bases; bases outside gene matches: 8. CDR1 and CDR2 from the germline V gene are SGHAT and FQNNGV. CDR3 protein: CASSLDQVGGVNEQFF. The CDR3 DNA follows: TGTGCCAGCAGCTTAGATCAGGTCGGGGGGGTAAATGAGCAGTTCTTC. The full variable domain, with the rest looked up from reference TRBV11-2 and TRBJ2-1, is EAGVAQSPRYKIIEKRQSVAFWCNPISGHATLYWYQQILGQGPKLLIQFQNNGVVDDSQLPKDRFSAERLKGVDSTLKIQPAKLEDSAVYLCASSLDQVGGVNEQFFGPGTRLTVL.

The CDR3 DNA sequence: TGTGCCAGCAGCCCAAGACTAGCGGGAGGAGAGACCCAGTACTTC. Protein sequence: CASSPRLAGGETQYF. The chain employs TRBV9 and TRBJ2-5; 13 bases match TRBD2. CDR1 is SGDLS, CDR2 YYNGEE, per germline. The trim removed 4 bases at V and 4 bases at J, leaving 4 bases unmatched. There are 15 residues in the CDR3.

This chain links TRBV4-1 with TRBJ2-3; TRBD2 aligns across 8 bases. Germline values: CDR1 MGHRA, CDR2 YSYEKL. With V trimmed by 1 base and J by 5 bases, 8 bases remained unmatched. CDR3 length equals 16 residues. The CDR3 bases are TGCGCCAGCAGCCAAGGATCGGGGGGGCATGGAGATACGCAGTATTTT. It specifies CASSQGSGGHGDTQYF.

The chain couples TRBV29-1 to TRBJ2-3; no firm D call. Germline loops: CDR1 SQVTM, CDR2 ANQGSEA. CDR3 length equals 13 residues. Trimming pared 5 bases from V and 3 bases from J, leaving 12 bases between. CDR3 bases: TGCAGCGTTAAGCTGATATTTACAGATACGCAGTATTTT. It specifies CSVKLIFTDTQYF.

This clone has only one observation. The chain links TRBV30 to TRBJ1-1; no reliable D call. The CDR3 totals 15 residues. Trimming removed 0 bases from V and 0 bases from J, with 11 bases in between. The germline V gene has CDR1 GTSNPN and CDR2 SVGIG (reference sequence). As DNA, the CDR3 is TGTGCCTGGAGTGTTCTCGGCAGAGTGAACACTGAAGCTTTCTTT. It translates to CAWSVLGRVNTEAFF. The full variable domain, in which reference TRBV30 and TRBJ1-1 provide the parts outside the CDR3, is SQTIHQWPATLVQPVGSPLSLECTVEGTSNPNLYWYRQAAGRGLQLLFYSVGIGQISSEVPQNLSASRPQDRQFILSSKKLLLSDSGFYLCAWSVLGRVNTEAFFGQGTRLTVV.